This T cell receptor beta chain was sequenced in a study of T-cell reconstitution after alpha-beta-depleted transplantation in children. Findings and limits, study-wide: At around two months after transplant, the alpha-beta T cells were reportedly derived from several hundred expanded clones that came from non-depleted graft cells. The high TCRbeta diversity at day 60 in some patients came from surviving recipient T cells and thymic progenitors. A year post-transplant, T-cell counts and diversity derived mostly from newly produced T cells.

This clonotype was seen at least ten times. The target antigen is unknown. A library of TCRbeta sequences, prepared with unique molecular identifiers, was generated. In TCRdb, the PCR reads were re-called with MiXCR into one record per CDR3 protein. The sample holds almost 500,000 distinct CDR3 sequences, roughly a tenth seen once. This TCR derives from a child aged 2-15 years with inherited bone marrow failure, due to receive a stem cell transplant. Sample: PBMCs, taken before TCRalphabeta/CD19-depleted stem cell transplant.

As DNA, the CDR3 is TGTGCCAGCAGCTTAAACAGGGGCTGGAATCAGCCCCAGCATTTT. This codes for CASSLNRGWNQPQHF. The V call is TRBV7-2, the J call TRBJ1-5; 7 bases fit TRBD1. CDR1 SGHTA and CDR2 FQGNSA come from the germline V gene. The CDR3 runs to 15 residues. Trimming cost V 2 bases and J 4 bases; bases outside gene matches: 5.